A selection of T cell receptor beta chains follows, all from one sample in a study of memory CD4+ T cells and cytomegalovirus serostatus. Using immunoSEQ multiplex PCR, the repertoire was profiled, and TCRdb retains in-frame clones only, with some absent. The table has about 61,000 clones, around four fifths seen once; the top ten hold about 0.88%. The sample taken for sequencing was memory CD4+ T cells from blood. These TCRs come from an adult in good health and CMV-seronegative. The CDR3 runs from the conserved cysteine through the conserved F or W. D genes are given only for firm matches. Clone size is stated in some rows and not others, as once, few, many or a class when expanded.

>TRBV28|-|few|TRBJ1-1|12
TGTGCAGTGTTTGGCTCGAGAACTGAAGCTTTCTTT
CAVFGSRTEAFF
>TRBV6-5|TRBD1|-|TRBJ1-1|14
TGTGCCAGCAGTACGACAGGGCTGGCTACTGAAGCTTTCTTT
CASSTTGLATEAFF
>TRBV11-3|-|-|TRBJ1-2|12
TGTGCCAGCAGCTTCAAGGGGTATGGCTACACCTTC
CASSFKGYGYTF
>TRBV28|TRBD2|-|TRBJ2-1|18
TGTGCCAGCACCCCTCTCGGACTAGCGGGAGGGCGGTATTATGAGCAGTTCTTC
CASTPLGLAGGRYYEQFF
>TRBV4-1|-|-|TRBJ1-6|14
TGCGCCAGCAGCCAACTGGGTCAGTCTTCACCCCTCCACTTT
CASSQLGQSSPLHF
>TRBV7-2|-|once|TRBJ2-3|14
TGTGCCAGCAGCTTAGAAGGGTCGCTCGATACGCAGTATTTT
CASSLEGSLDTQYF
>TRBV2|-|-|TRBJ1-2|13
TGTGCCAGCAGTCTCGGCAGTAACTATGGCTACACCTTC
CASSLGSNYGYTF
>TRBV12-5|-|few|TRBJ1-1|13
TGTGCTAGTGGTCCGGGACGAGAAACTGAAGCTTTCTTT
CASGPGRETEAFF
>TRBV6-6|-|-|TRBJ1-2|14
TGTGCCAGCAGTTACATGGACCTCTCAGGTGGCTACACCTTC
CASSYMDLSGGYTF
>TRBV5-1|TRBD2|-|TRBJ2-7|20
TGCGCCAGCAGCTTGATCCCCGGACTAGCGGGAGTTGTTGGGACCTACGAGCAGTACTTC
CASSLIPGLAGVVGTYEQYF
>TRBV9|TRBD1|-|TRBJ1-6|15
TGTGCCAGCAGCCCGAGACAGGGCGGGGGGGCTCCCCTCCACTTT
CASSPRQGGGAPLHF
>TRBV2|TRBD1|-|TRBJ1-2|13
TGTGCCAGCTTGACAGGGGACGGCTATGGCTACACCTTC
CASLTGDGYGYTF
>TRBV5-8|-|-|TRBJ1-4|13
TGTGCCAGCAGCTTGAACAACCCGACGGGACTGTTTTTT
CASSLNNPTGLFF
>TRBV18|-|-|TRBJ2-1|14
TGTGCCAGCTCACCAGGGGGCAGTTCCAATGAGCAGTTCTTC
CASSPGGSSNEQFF
>TRBV5-1|-|-|TRBJ2-7|14
TGCGCCAGCAGCCCGCGCCAGGGAGCCTACGAGCAGTACTTC
CASSPRQGAYEQYF
>TRBV29-1|-|-|TRBJ2-1|13
TGCAGCGTTGGCAGGGAATCGAACAATGAGCAGTTCTTC
CSVGRESNNEQFF
>TRBV13|TRBD2|-|TRBJ2-7|17
TGTGCCAGCAGCCCCTCCCCCTTAGCGGGGGGGAACTACGAGCAGTACTTC
CASSPSPLAGGNYEQYF
>TRBV5-4|-|few|TRBJ2-3|13
TGTGCCAGCAGCTTGGATAGGGGGGATACGCAGTATTTT
CASSLDRGDTQYF
>TRBV29-1|-|-|TRBJ2-5|12
TGCAGCGCCCGACAGTTCCAAGAGACCCAGTACTTC
CSARQFQETQYF
>TRBV7-8|-|few|TRBJ2-3|11
TGTGCCAGTCGATCCACAGATACGCAGTATTTT
CASRSTDTQYF
>TRBV5-1|-|-|TRBJ2-6|13
TGCGCCAGCACCGATGACAGCCTCAACGTCCTGACTTTC
CASTDDSLNVLTF
>TRBV5-6|-|-|TRBJ2-1|14
TGTGCCAGCAGCTCGTACCATCCGTACAGAGGGCAGTTCTTC
CASSSYHPYRGQFF
>TRBV7-2|-|once|TRBJ2-2|15
TGTGCCAGCAGCCGCAGGGGAGGGGACACCGGGGAGCTGTTTTTT
CASSRRGGDTGELFF
>TRBV28|TRBD2|-|TRBJ2-7|18
TGTGCCAGCAGTTCCCGAAGACTAGCGGGTTACACCTCCTACGAGCAGTACTTC
CASSSRRLAGYTSYEQYF
>TRBV5-1|-|-|TRBJ2-7|14
TGCGCCAGCAGATCCGGGCTCCAAATGCACGAGCAGTACTTC
CASRSGLQMHEQYF
>TRBV5-4|TRBD2|-|TRBJ2-3|13
TGTGCCAGCAGCTTGAACGGGAGGGATACGCAGTATTTT
CASSLNGRDTQYF
>TRBV7-3|-|-|TRBJ2-1|15
TGTGCCAGCAGCCCCTTTGTTAGGGGAGACAATGAGCAGTTCTTC
CASSPFVRGDNEQFF
>TRBV6-5|-|-|TRBJ2-3|14
TGTGCCAGCCGCCTAACAGGGCTGACAGATACGCAGTATTTT
CASRLTGLTDTQYF
>TRBV30|-|-|TRBJ1-2|12
TGTGCCTGGACTCAAAGCGGGAGTGGCTACACCTTC
CAWTQSGSGYTF
>TRBV30|TRBD1|-|TRBJ2-2|13
TGTGCCTGGAATGACAGGGGGGCCGGGGAGCTGTTTTTT
CAWNDRGAGELFF
>TRBV7-8|TRBD1|-|TRBJ1-3|14
TGTGCCAGCCAGGACAGGGGGCATGGAAACACCATATATTTT
CASQDRGHGNTIYF
>TRBV2|-|-|TRBJ2-2|13
TGTGCCAGCAGTGGGCTTTACTCCGGGGAGCTGTTTTTT
CASSGLYSGELFF
>TRBV28|-|-|TRBJ1-1|14
TGTGCCAGCACCTTTGGGGGATGGAACACTGAAGCTTTCTTT
CASTFGGWNTEAFF
>TRBV6-6|-|once|TRBJ2-7|12
TGTGCCAGCAGCAGCGGAGCGGACGAGCAGTACTTC
CASSSGADEQYF
>TRBV23-1|-|-|TRBJ2-7|16
TGCGCCAGCAGTCATTTTCTCGAGGGACTTCTCTACGAGCAGTACTTC
CASSHFLEGLLYEQYF
>TRBV4-1|TRBD1|-|TRBJ2-7|15
TGCGCCAGCAGCTTCAGATCGGACAGGGGGAACGAGCAGTACTTC
CASSFRSDRGNEQYF
>TRBV29-1|TRBD1|-|TRBJ1-3|14
TGCAGCGTCGGGACAGGGGGCTCTGGAAACACCATATATTTT
CSVGTGGSGNTIYF